One and the same sample provided the 24 T cell receptor beta chains below, sequenced in a study of early T cells in non-severe SARS-CoV-2 infection. TCRdb re-called the 5' RACE reads with MiXCR, one entry per CDR3 protein. Of about 21,000 distinct CDR3 sequences detected, more than 4% appear once; the ten largest clones hold roughly 1.5%. Input material: whole blood. These receptors all come from an adult who was a healthcare worker with PCR-confirmed SARS-CoV-2 infection or an uninfected control (not recorded which).

This clonotype was seen many times. V usage is TRBV10-3 and J usage is TRBJ2-2; 9 nucleotides agree with TRBD1. V was clipped by 6 bases and J by 1 base; unmatched bases: 6. CDR1 and CDR2 (germline): ENHRY, SYGVKD. This CDR3 has 16 residues. CDR3 bases: TGTGCCATCAGATCGGCGGGACAGGGGAACACCGGGGAGCTGTTTTTT. Amino acid sequence: CAIRSAGQGNTGELFF.

This clonotype was picked up many times. The J gene is TRBJ2-7, the V gene TRBV10-3; TRBD2 aligns across 8 bases. This CDR3 spans 15 amino acids. The germline V gene encodes CDR1 ENHRY and CDR2 SYGVKD. The trim removed 0 bases at V and 5 bases at J, leaving 6 bases unmatched. CDR3 coding DNA: TGTGCCATCAGTGAGTCGACTCGGGGGGGCCACGAGCAGTACTTC. Amino acid sequence: CAISESTRGGHEQYF.

This clonotype was seen at least ten times. This sequence joins TRBV11-2 and TRBJ2-7, with 7 bases aligning to TRBD1. CDR1 is SGHAT and CDR2 is FQNNGV in the germline V gene. V shed 5 bases and J 1 base; nucleotides not matched to a gene: 8. The CDR3 loop spans 15 amino acids. The CDR3 protein is CASSKYGTASYEQYF. In DNA form, the CDR3 reads TGTGCCAGCAGCAAATACGGGACAGCGTCCTACGAGCAGTACTTC.

This clonotype has at least ten counts. The chain uses TRBV18 and TRBJ2-2; the match to TRBD1 covers 7 bases. In germline, CDR1 is KGHSH, CDR2 LQKENI. Trimming cost V 8 bases and J 6 bases; bases outside gene matches: 6. The CDR3 contains 13 residues. The CDR3 DNA reads TGTGCCAGCAAGGACCAGGGGGCCGGGGAGCTGTTTTTT. Translation gives CASKDQGAGELFF.

The chain joins TRBV3-1 to TRBJ1-1, with D unclear. The V gene lost 3 bases and the J gene lost 8 bases, with 10 bases spanning the gap. The CDR3 contains 12 residues. Germline CDR1 reads LGHDT; CDR2 reads YNNKEL (reference sequence). CDR3 in amino acids: CASSQAHSEAFF. The DNA for the CDR3 is TGTGCCAGCAGCCAGGCCCACTCCGAAGCTTTCTTT.

The V gene is TRBV14, the J gene TRBJ2-5; a possible D gene is TRBD2 (6 bases). Per germline, CDR1 SGHDN and CDR2 FVKESK. The CDR3 is made up of 15 amino acids. V shed 2 bases and J shed 5 bases, with 15 bases lying between them. In nucleotides, the CDR3 is TGTGCCAGCAGCCAAAGGGGAGGACCCTTGGAGACCCAGTACTTC. It encodes CASSQRGGPLETQYF.

The V call is TRBV7-2, the J call TRBJ2-2; the match to TRBD1 covers 8 bases. V gave up 5 bases and J gave up 5 bases; unmatched junction bases: 7. Germline CDR1 and CDR2: SGHTA and FQGNSA. The CDR3 length is 15 residues. CDR3 protein: CASSPGTGITGELFF. The CDR3 DNA is TGTGCCAGCAGCCCCGGGACAGGAATAACCGGGGAGCTGTTTTTT.

This clonotype was recorded at least ten times. This chain links TRBV20-1 with TRBJ2-7, with D possibly matching TRBD2 (5 bases). Trimming removed 0 bases from V and 3 bases from J, with 6 bases in between. Germline lookup yields CDR1 DFQATT and CDR2 SNEGSKA (reference sequence). The CDR3 loop spans 12 amino acids. The CDR3 region is CSARDRDYEQYF. The CDR3 DNA is TGCAGTGCTAGAGATCGGGACTACGAGCAGTACTTC.

This clonotype was counted only a few times. The J gene is TRBJ2-3, the V gene TRBV11-2; tentatively, D is TRBD1 (5 bases). V lost 4 bases and J 2 bases, leaving 10 bases between the germline ends. The length of the CDR3 is 14 residues. Germline V gives CDR1 SGHAT, CDR2 FQNNGV. CDR3 loop: CASSSRATTDTQYF. CDR3 DNA: TGTGCCAGCAGCTCCAGGGCTACCACAGATACGCAGTATTTT.

This clonotype showed up many times. V and J are TRBV7-6 and TRBJ2-2, with no clear D. Between the trimmed V and J ends, which lost 5 bases and 5 bases, there was a span of 18 bases. CDR1 SGHVS and CDR2 FNYEAQ come from the germline V gene. The CDR3 is made up of 16 amino acids. CDR3 amino acids: CASSPEWQESTGELFF. CDR3 DNA: TGTGCCAGCAGCCCCGAATGGCAGGAGAGTACCGGGGAGCTGTTTTTT.

The table lists this clonotype with many counts. The CDR3 DNA sequence: TGTGCCAGCAGAGAGGAGAGCTCCTATAATTCACCCCTCCACTTT. Translation gives CASREESSYNSPLHF. The chain couples TRBV2 to TRBJ1-6; no reliable D call. Germline CDR1 SNHLY, CDR2 FYNNEI. The germline V and J ends were trimmed by 6 bases and 0 bases, with 9 bases remaining between them. The CDR3 runs 15 residues. Full variable domain (remainder filled in from reference TRBV2 and TRBJ1-6): EPEVTQTPSHQVTQMGQEVILRCVPISNHLYFYWYRQILGQKVEFLVSFYNNEISEKSEIFDDQFSVERPDGSNFTLKIRSTKLEDSAMYFCASREESSYNSPLHFGNGTRLTVT.

This clonotype was observed a few times. DNA of the CDR3: TGCAGTGCTAGAGAGAACGGGGGATCCAATGAGCAGTTCTTC. It codes for CSARENGGSNEQFF. This rearrangement joins TRBV20-1 to TRBJ2-1; D possibly corresponds to TRBD2 (6 bases). The CDR3 is 14 residues long. With 0 bases removed from V and 6 bases from J, the gap between germline ends came to 12 bases. CDR1 is DFQATT and CDR2 is SNEGSKA in the germline V gene (reference sequence).

This clonotype was counted at least ten times. V usage is TRBV11-2 and J usage is TRBJ2-1; D not resolved. Trimming removed 7 bases from V and 3 bases from J, with 10 bases in between. Germline values: CDR1 SGHAT, CDR2 FQNNGV. This CDR3 spans 13 amino acids. CDR3: CASTSEIYNEQFF. CDR3 coding DNA: TGTGCCAGCACCTCAGAAATCTACAATGAGCAGTTCTTC.

Ten or more counts support this clonotype. The V and J genes are TRBV3-1 and TRBJ1-2, with D possibly TRBD1 on 6 matching bases. CDR1 is LGHDT, CDR2 YNNKEL, per germline (reference sequence). The CDR3 consists of 14 residues. With 4 bases removed from V and 5 bases from J, the gap between germline ends came to 14 bases. The CDR3 DNA reads as TGTGCCAGCAGCCCCCGAGCAGGGGCTTATGGCTACACCTTC. Its translation is CASSPRAGAYGYTF. The full variable domain, in which reference TRBV3-1 and TRBJ1-2 provide the parts outside the CDR3, is DTAVSQTPKYLVTQMGNDKSIKCEQNLGHDTMYWYKQDSKKFLKIMFSYNNKELIINETVPNRFSPKSPDKAHLNLHINSLELGDSAVYFCASSPRAGAYGYTFGSGTRLTVV.

This clonotype came up many times. CDR3 amino acids: CASRPDRGNSPLHF. For the CDR3, the DNA is TGTGCCAGCAGACCCGACAGGGGTAATTCACCCCTCCACTTT. V usage is TRBV2 and J usage is TRBJ1-6; 8 nucleotides agree with TRBD1. With V trimmed by 6 bases and J by 6 bases, 4 bases remained unmatched. The CDR3 runs to 14 residues. Per germline, CDR1 SNHLY and CDR2 FYNNEI.

This clonotype was detected ten times or more. The gene calls are TRBV5-5 and TRBJ1-3; D unclear. Germline-derived CDR1 and CDR2 are SGHKS and YYEKEE (reference sequence). This CDR3 has 16 residues. The ends were cut back, 0 bases at V and 4 bases at J, with 14 bases in the middle. CDR3 in DNA: TGTGCCAGCAGCTTGGTACCTTTAGACGCCGGAAACACCATATATTTT. Translating gives CASSLVPLDAGNTIYF.

This clonotype came up once. This chain joins TRBV6-6 and TRBJ2-7, with a tentative D call TRBD2 (6 bases). The J call is in doubt because the DNA end fits TRBJ2-1 better. The CDR3 consists of 15 residues. CDR1 and CDR2 from the germline V gene are MNHNY and SVGAGI (reference sequence). Written as DNA, the CDR3 is TGTGCCAGCAGAAAGACCGCGGGGAGCTCCTACGAGCAGTTCTTC. It encodes CASRKTAGSSYEQFF.

The table lists this clonotype with many counts. This chain connects TRBV7-6 to TRBJ1-5, with TRBD1 as a possible D gene (5 bases). The CDR3 runs 15 residues. Trimming left V 2 bases short and J 5 bases short, with 13 bases between. Per the germline V gene, CDR1 is SGHVS and CDR2 is FNYEAQ. CDR3 residues: CASSLFGRGDQPQHF. The CDR3 DNA is TGTGCCAGCAGCTTATTCGGGAGGGGCGATCAGCCCCAGCATTTT.

The rearrangement links TRBV2 to TRBJ1-2; weak D call: TRBD1 (5 bases). Between the trimmed V and J ends, which lost 6 bases and 6 bases, there was a span of 20 bases. This CDR3 is 15 amino acids long. Germline CDR1 reads SNHLY; CDR2 reads FYNNEI. The CDR3 DNA reads TGTGCCAGCAGCCGCGGGACCCTCACTCCGCATGGCTACACCTTC. As protein: CASSRGTLTPHGYTF. Full variable domain (outside the CDR3, taken from reference TRBV2 and TRBJ1-2): EPEVTQTPSHQVTQMGQEVILRCVPISNHLYFYWYRQILGQKVEFLVSFYNNEISEKSEIFDDQFSVERPDGSNFTLKIRSTKLEDSAMYFCASSRGTLTPHGYTFGSGTRLTVV.

This clonotype is categorized as medium-sized. V and J are TRBV7-2 and TRBJ2-7, with TRBD1 matching over 10 bases. CDR3 length: 15 residues. The ends lost 5 bases at V and 2 bases at J; junction bases unmatched: 6. Germline CDR1 reads SGHTA; CDR2 reads FQGNSA. The CDR3 sequence: CASSPTGTGAYEQYF. The DNA for the CDR3 is TGTGCCAGCAGCCCCACCGGGACAGGGGCCTACGAGCAGTACTTC.

This clonotype was found many times. The CDR3 protein is CASSKTALGTDTQYF. Written as DNA, the CDR3 is TGTGCCAGCAGCAAGACAGCTTTAGGCACAGATACGCAGTATTTT. This chain connects TRBV11-2 to TRBJ2-3; the D gene is possibly TRBD1 (5 bases). V gave up 5 bases and J gave up 1 base, with 13 bases separating them. The CDR3 runs 15 residues. CDR1 and CDR2 (germline): SGHAT, FQNNGV.

This sequence joins TRBV18 and TRBJ2-1; no definite D call. V was shortened by 3 bases and J by 7 bases, with 13 bases between the two germline ends. The CDR3 is 14 residues long. Germline V gene data show CDR1 as KGHSH and CDR2 as LQKENI. This CDR3 is CASSPTPSRNEQFF. The DNA of the CDR3 is TGTGCCAGCTCACCTACCCCATCGAGGAATGAGCAGTTCTTC.

The sample holds many counts of this clonotype. The chain carries TRBV5-1 and TRBJ2-6, with D possibly TRBD1 on 5 matching bases. With 5 bases removed from V and 0 bases from J, the gap between germline ends came to 24 bases. The CDR3 consists of 20 residues. Germline assignment: CDR1 SGHRS and CDR2 YFSETQ. CDR3 loop: CASSFRLPTDTSSGANVLTF. The CDR3 DNA is TGCGCCAGCAGTTTTCGACTCCCGACGGACACGAGCTCTGGGGCCAACGTCCTGACTTTC.

This clonotype has at least ten counts. J is TRBJ2-5 and V is TRBV20-1; no clear D. Germline V lookup: CDR1 DFQATT, CDR2 SNEGSKA (reference sequence). The CDR3 has 12 amino acids. Trimming pared 3 bases from V and 2 bases from J, leaving 7 bases between. This CDR3 is CSARARQETQYF. The DNA of the CDR3 is TGCAGTGCTAGGGCCAGACAAGAGACCCAGTACTTC.